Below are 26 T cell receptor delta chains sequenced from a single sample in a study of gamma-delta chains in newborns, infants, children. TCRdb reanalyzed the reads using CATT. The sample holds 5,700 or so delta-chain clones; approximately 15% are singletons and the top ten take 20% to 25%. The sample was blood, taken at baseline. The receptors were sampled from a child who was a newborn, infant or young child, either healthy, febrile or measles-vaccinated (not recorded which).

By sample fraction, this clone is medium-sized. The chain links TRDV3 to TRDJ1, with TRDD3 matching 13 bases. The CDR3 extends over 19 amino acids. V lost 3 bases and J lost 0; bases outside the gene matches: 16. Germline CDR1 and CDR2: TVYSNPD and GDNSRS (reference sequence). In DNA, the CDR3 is TGTGCCTTAAGGAACGGTTACTGGGGGATACGCGGTGACACCGATAAACTCATCTTT. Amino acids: CALRNGYWGIRGDTDKLIF.

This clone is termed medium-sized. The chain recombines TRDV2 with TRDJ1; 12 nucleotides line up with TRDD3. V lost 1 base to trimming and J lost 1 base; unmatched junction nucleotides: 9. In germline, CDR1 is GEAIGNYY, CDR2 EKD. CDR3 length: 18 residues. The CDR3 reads CACDTLLGDTASTDKLIF. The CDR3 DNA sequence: TGTGCCTGTGACACTCTACTGGGGGATACCGCCTCCACCGATAAACTCATCTTT.

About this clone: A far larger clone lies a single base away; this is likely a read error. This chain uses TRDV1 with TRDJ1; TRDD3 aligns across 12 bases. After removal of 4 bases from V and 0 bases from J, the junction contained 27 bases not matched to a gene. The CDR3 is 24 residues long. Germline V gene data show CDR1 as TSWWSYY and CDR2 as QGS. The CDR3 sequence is CALGGSSYPATGGYRAINTDKLIF. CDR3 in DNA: TGTGCTCTTGGGGGATCTTCCTACCCCGCTACTGGGGGATACCGCGCCATTAACACCGATAAACTCATCTTT.

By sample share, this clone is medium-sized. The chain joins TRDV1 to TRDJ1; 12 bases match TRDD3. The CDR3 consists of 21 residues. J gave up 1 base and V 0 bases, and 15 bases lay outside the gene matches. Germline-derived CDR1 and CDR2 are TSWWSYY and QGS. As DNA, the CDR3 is TGTGCTCTTGGGGAACTCTCGGCCGTTACTGGGGGATACCGAGGCACCGATAAACTCATCTTT. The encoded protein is CALGELSAVTGGYRGTDKLIF.

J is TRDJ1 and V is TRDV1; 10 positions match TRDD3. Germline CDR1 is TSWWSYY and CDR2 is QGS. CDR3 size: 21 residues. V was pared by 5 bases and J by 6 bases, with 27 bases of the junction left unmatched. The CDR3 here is CALGQPGLLWYTGGSWNKLIF. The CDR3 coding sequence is TGTGCTCTTGGGCAACCGGGGCTCCTATGGTATACTGGGGGATCATGGAATAAACTCATCTTT.

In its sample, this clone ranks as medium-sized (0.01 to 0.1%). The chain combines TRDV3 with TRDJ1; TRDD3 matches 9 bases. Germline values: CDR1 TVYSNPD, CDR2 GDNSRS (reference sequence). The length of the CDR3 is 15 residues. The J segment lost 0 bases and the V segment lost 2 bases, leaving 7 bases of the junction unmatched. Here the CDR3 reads CAFPVAGGYTDKLIF. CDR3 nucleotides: TGTGCCTTTCCGGTCGCTGGGGGATACACCGATAAACTCATCTTT.

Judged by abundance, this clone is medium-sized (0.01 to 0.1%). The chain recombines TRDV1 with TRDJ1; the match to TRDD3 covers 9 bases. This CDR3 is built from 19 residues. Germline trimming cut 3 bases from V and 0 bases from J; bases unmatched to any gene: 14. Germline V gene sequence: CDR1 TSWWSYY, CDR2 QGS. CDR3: CALGDPPYWGTRNTDKLIF. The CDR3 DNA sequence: TGTGCTCTTGGGGATCCCCCGTACTGGGGGACACGTAACACCGATAAACTCATCTTT.

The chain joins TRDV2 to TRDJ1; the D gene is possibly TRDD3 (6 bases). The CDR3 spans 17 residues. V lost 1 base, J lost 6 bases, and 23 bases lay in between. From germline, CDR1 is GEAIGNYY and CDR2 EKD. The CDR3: CACDTILGGSRFNKLIF. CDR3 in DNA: TGTGCCTGTGACACGATACTGGGAGGATCGCGTTTTAATAAACTCATCTTT.

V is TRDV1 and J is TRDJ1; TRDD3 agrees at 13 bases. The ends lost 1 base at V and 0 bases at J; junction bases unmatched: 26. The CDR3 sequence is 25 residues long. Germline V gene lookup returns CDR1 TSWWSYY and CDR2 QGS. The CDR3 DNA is TGTGCTCTTGGGGAACGGGGGGGCCGACCCCCTTACTGGGGGATACGGGCGGTTTACACCGATAAACTCATCTTT. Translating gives CALGERGGRPPYWGIRAVYTDKLIF.

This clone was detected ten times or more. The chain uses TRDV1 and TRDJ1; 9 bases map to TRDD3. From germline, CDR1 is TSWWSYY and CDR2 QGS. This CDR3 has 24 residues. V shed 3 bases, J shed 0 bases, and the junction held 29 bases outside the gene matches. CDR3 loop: CALGELNVPSRVLGDPPYTDKLIF. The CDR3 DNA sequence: TGTGCTCTTGGGGAGCTTAACGTCCCTTCCCGAGTACTGGGGGACCCTCCGTACACCGATAAACTCATCTTT.

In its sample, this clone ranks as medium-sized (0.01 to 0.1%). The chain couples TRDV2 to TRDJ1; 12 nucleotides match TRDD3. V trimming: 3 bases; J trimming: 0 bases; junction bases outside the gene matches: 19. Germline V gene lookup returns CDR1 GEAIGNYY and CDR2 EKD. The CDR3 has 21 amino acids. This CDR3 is CACDQWGLGDTPNTYTDKLIF. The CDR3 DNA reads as TGTGCCTGTGACCAGTGGGGGCTGGGGGATACGCCCAACACATACACCGATAAACTCATCTTT.

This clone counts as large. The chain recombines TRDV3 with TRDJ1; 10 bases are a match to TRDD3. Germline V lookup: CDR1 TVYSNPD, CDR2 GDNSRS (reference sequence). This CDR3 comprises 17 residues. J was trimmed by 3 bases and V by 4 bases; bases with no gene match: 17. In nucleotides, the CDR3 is TGTGCCTCCCACTTTTCGTACTGGGGGATGACGGCCGATAAACTCATCTTT. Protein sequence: CASHFSYWGMTADKLIF.

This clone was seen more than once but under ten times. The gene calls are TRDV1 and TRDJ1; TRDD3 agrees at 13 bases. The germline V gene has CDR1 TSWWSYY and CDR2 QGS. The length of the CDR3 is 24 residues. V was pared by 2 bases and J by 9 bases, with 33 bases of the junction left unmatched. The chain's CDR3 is CALGESFSYFLPKSLYWGIRELIF. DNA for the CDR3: TGTGCTCTTGGGGAATCTTTCTCCTACTTTCTTCCTAAAAGTCTGTACTGGGGGATACGGGAACTCATCTTT.

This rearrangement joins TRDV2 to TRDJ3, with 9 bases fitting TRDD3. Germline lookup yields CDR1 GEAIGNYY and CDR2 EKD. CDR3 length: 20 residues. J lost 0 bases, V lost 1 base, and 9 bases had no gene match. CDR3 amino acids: CACDTYWGYAGSWDTRQMFF. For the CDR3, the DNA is TGTGCCTGTGACACTTACTGGGGATACGCGGGCTCCTGGGACACCCGACAGATGTTTTTC.

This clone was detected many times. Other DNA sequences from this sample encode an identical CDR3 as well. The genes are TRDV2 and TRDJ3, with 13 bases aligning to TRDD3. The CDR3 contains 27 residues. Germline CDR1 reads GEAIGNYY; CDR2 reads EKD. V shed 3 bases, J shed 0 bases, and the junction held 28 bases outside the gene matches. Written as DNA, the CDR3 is TGTGCCTGTGACCCACTTCCTAACCCTGTACTGGGGGATACGCCGCGGGATAGCTCCTGGGACACCCGACAGATGTTTTTC. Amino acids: CACDPLPNPVLGDTPRDSSWDTRQMFF.

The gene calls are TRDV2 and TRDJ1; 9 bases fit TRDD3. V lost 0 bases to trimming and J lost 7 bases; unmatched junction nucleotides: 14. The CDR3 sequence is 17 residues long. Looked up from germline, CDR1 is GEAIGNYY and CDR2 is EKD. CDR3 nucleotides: TGTGCCTGTGACACCGTGGGGTACTCTGGGGGATTCAGTAAACTCATCTTT. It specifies CACDTVGYSGGFSKLIF.

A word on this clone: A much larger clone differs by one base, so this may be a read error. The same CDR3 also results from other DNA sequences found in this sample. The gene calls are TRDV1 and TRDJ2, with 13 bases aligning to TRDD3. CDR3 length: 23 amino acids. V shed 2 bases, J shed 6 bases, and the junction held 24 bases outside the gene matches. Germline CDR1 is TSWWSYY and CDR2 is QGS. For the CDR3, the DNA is TGTGCTCTTGGGGAATTATACCCCTACGGGTCGTACTGGGGGATACGCATGGCAGCACAACTCTTCTTT. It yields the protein CALGELYPYGSYWGIRMAAQLFF.

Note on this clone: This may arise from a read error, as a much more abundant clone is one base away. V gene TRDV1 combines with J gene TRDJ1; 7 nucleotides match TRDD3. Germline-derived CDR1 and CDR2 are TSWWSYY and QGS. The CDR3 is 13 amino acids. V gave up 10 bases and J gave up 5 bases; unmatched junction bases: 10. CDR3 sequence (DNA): TGTGCTCCTGAAGGGGATAGCGGGGATAAACTCATCTTT. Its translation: CAPEGDSGDKLIF.

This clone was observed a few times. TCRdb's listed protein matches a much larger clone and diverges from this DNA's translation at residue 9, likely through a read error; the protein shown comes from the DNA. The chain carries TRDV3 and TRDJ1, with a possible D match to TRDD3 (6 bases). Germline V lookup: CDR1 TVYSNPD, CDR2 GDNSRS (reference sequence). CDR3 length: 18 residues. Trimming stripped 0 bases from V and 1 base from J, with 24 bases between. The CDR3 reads CAFREGYWEFGATDKLIF. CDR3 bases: TGTGCCTTTAGGGAGGGGTACTGGGAGTTCGGCGCCACCGATAAACTCATCTTT.

The CDR3 protein is CACDTAGEEWDTRQMFF. For the CDR3, the DNA is TGTGCCTGTGACACCGCTGGGGAAGAGTGGGACACCCGACAGATGTTTTTC. The chain uses TRDV2 and TRDJ3, with D maybe TRDD3 (6 bases). CDR1 is GEAIGNYY and CDR2 is EKD in the germline V gene. The CDR3 sequence is 17 residues long. Deletions cut 0 bases from V and 4 bases from J, with 12 bases between.

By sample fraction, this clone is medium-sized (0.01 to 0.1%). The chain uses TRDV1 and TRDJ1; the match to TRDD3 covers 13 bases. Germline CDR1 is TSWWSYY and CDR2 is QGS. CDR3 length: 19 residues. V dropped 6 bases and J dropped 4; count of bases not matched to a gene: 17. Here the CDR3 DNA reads TGTGCTCTTGGTTGCCCCTCTCTCGGACTGGGGGATACGCTCGATAAACTCATCTTT. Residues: CALGCPSLGLGDTLDKLIF.

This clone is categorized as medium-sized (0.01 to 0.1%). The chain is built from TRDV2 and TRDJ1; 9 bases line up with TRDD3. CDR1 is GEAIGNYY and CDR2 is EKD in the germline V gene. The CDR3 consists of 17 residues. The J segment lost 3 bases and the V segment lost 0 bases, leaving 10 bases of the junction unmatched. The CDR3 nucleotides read TGTGCCTGTGACACCGTCACTTCTGCTGGGGGATCCGATAAACTCATCTTT. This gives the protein CACDTVTSAGGSDKLIF.

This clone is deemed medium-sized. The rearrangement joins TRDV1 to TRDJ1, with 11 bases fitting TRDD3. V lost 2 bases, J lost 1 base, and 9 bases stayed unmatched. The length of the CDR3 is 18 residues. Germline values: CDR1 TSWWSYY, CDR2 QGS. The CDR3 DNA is TGTGCTCTTGGGGAATCCTACCTGGGGGATACTGCCACCGATAAACTCATCTTT. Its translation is CALGESYLGDTATDKLIF.

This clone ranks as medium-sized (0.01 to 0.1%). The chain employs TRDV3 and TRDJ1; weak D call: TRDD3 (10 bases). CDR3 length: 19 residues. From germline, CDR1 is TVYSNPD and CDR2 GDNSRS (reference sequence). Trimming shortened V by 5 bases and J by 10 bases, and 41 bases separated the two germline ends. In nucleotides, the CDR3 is TGTGCCCAACCGGCCTTCCTACACGGCCGGATACGGGGGGGATACGTACTCATCTTT. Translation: CAQPAFLHGRIRGGYVLIF. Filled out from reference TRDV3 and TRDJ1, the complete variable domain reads CDKVTQSSPDQTVASGSEVVLLCTYDTVYSNPDLFWYRIRPDYSFQFVFYGDNSRSEGADFTQGRFSVKHILTQKAFHLVISPVRTEDSATYYCAQPAFLHGRIRGGYVLIFGKGTRVTVEP.

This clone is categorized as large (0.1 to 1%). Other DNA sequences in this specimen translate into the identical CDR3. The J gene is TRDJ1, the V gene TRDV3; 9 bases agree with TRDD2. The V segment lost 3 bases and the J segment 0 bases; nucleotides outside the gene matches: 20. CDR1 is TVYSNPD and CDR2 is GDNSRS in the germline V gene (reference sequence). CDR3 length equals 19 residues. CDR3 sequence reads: CAFRPSYWGQAAYTDKLIF. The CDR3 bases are TGTGCCTTCCGACCTTCCTACTGGGGCCAAGCTGCGTACACCGATAAACTCATCTTT.

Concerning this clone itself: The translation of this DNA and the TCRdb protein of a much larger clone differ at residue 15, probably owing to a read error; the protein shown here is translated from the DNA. The CDR3 sequence: CAFMRPSVTGGYTAILIF. The CDR3 nucleotides are TGTGCCTTCATGAGGCCTTCCGTAACTGGGGGATACACTGCAATACTCATCTTT. The V and J genes are TRDV3 and TRDJ1; 12 bases are a match to TRDD3. CDR1 is TVYSNPD, CDR2 GDNSRS, per germline (reference sequence). The ends lost 3 bases at V and 10 bases at J; junction bases unmatched: 24. CDR3 length: 18 amino acids.